The 15 T cell receptor beta chains below were found in one sample sequenced in a study of blood T cell repertoires in COVID-19. Here immunoSEQ multiplex PCR was the method, and the copy in TCRdb shows in-frame clones only, minus some. The data contain approximately 90,000 clones, more than 75% of them singletons. Sequencing was performed on peripheral blood. Receptor source: a human donor in a cohort sampled during active COVID-19.

The genes are TRBV19 and TRBJ2-5, with D possibly TRBD1 on 6 matching bases. The CDR3 is 17 amino acids. The V end was cut by 2 bases, the J end by 2 bases, with 18 bases between. Germline CDR1 reads LNHDA; CDR2 reads SQIVND (reference sequence). DNA for the CDR3: TGTGCCAGTAGTATATCACCCCCCGGACAGTTACAAGAGACCCAGTACTTC. Translated, it gives CASSISPPGQLQETQYF.

The chain carries TRBV9 and TRBJ2-5; 11 positions agree with TRBD2. There are 16 residues in the CDR3. V was clipped by 0 bases and J by 5 bases; unmatched bases: 6. Germline lookup yields CDR1 SGDLS and CDR2 YYNGEE. CDR3: CASSVGIAGGWETQYF. Written as DNA, the CDR3 is TGTGCCAGCAGCGTAGGCATAGCGGGAGGGTGGGAGACCCAGTACTTC.

The rearrangement joins TRBV7-8 to TRBJ2-7; 9 bases match TRBD2. CDR1 and CDR2 (germline): SGHVS, FQNEAQ. The CDR3 extends over 17 amino acids. V was clipped by 4 bases and J by 2 bases; unmatched bases: 12. The CDR3 protein is CASSWGNPGLAAYEQYF. The CDR3 nucleotides are TGTGCCAGCAGCTGGGGAAATCCGGGACTAGCTGCCTACGAGCAGTACTTC.

J is TRBJ2-2 and V is TRBV25-1; tentatively, D is TRBD2 (5 bases). Germline V gene lookup returns CDR1 MGHDK and CDR2 SYGVNS. V lost 6 bases to trimming and J lost 3 bases, with 11 bases between them. The CDR3 covers 14 residues. The CDR3 loop reads CASSLGGYTGELFF. The CDR3, as DNA: TGTGCCAGCAGCCTTGGAGGTTACACCGGGGAGCTGTTTTTT.

This clone was seen more than once but under ten times. The chain is built from TRBV18 and TRBJ2-1; TRBD1 matches at 8 bases. V shed 10 bases and J 4 bases; nucleotides not matched to a gene: 9. This CDR3 spans 14 amino acids. Looked up from germline, CDR1 is KGHSH and CDR2 is LQKENI. In nucleotides, the CDR3 is TGTGCCACCGCGGACAGGGCGAATTACAATGAGCAGTTCTTC. This sequence encodes CATADRANYNEQFF.

This clone was seen only once. This chain joins TRBV7-3 and TRBJ1-2; D remains ambiguous. The CDR3 is 17 amino acids. Germline V lookup: CDR1 SGHTA, CDR2 FQGTGA. V was shortened by 2 bases and J by 0 bases, with 16 bases between the two germline ends. The CDR3 protein is CASSLEPTAATNYGYTF. DNA for the CDR3: TGTGCCAGCAGCTTAGAACCCACGGCAGCGACTAACTATGGCTACACCTTC. The variable domain in full, with the rest retrieved from reference TRBV7-3 and TRBJ1-2, is GAGVSQTPSNKVTEKGKYVELRCDPISGHTALYWYRQSLGQGPEFLIYFQGTGAADDSGLPNDRFFAVRPEGSVSTLKIQRTERGDSAVYLCASSLEPTAATNYGYTFGSGTRLTVV.

The chain carries TRBV20-1 and TRBJ2-5; the D is unclear. Germline values: CDR1 DFQATT, CDR2 SNEGSKA (reference sequence). The germline V and J ends were trimmed by 4 bases and 5 bases, with 8 bases remaining between them. The CDR3 is made up of 11 amino acids. Here the CDR3 reads CSAKLGETQYF. The CDR3 region has the DNA TGCAGTGCTAAGCTCGGGGAGACCCAGTACTTC.

V and J are TRBV6-2 or TRBV6-3 and TRBJ2-1; a weak D match, TRBD1 (6 bases). CDR3 length equals 17 residues. Trimming left V 3 bases short and J 4 bases short, with 19 bases between. CDR1 and CDR2 (germline): MNHEY, SVGEGT. In nucleotides, the CDR3 is TGTGCCAGCAGTTATAGTCCTCCGCAGGGGATTTACAATGAGCAGTTCTTC. Translated, it gives CASSYSPPQGIYNEQFF.

This clone was observed a handful of times. The chain combines TRBV15 with TRBJ2-7; a possible D gene is TRBD1 (6 bases). Germline CDR1 and CDR2: LNHNV and YYDKDF (reference sequence). This CDR3 comprises 14 residues. V was clipped by 6 bases and J by 0 bases, with 12 bases between them. The CDR3 DNA reads as TGTGCCACCAGGAGGGGGTTTGACTCCTACGAGCAGTACTTC. Translating it yields CATRRGFDSYEQYF.

This chain links TRBV6-1 with TRBJ1-5; 7 nucleotides line up with TRBD1. Germline CDR1 reads MNHNS; CDR2 reads SASEGT. This CDR3 region has 17 residues. V trimming: 4 bases; J trimming: 1 base; junction bases outside the gene matches: 10. Written as DNA, the CDR3 is TGTGCCAGCAGTGCCAGGAGTGGACAGGTGAGCAATCAGCCCCAGCATTTT. Its protein is CASSARSGQVSNQPQHF.

The chain is built from TRBV2 and TRBJ2-1, with TRBD2 matching over 9 bases. Germline V lookup: CDR1 SNHLY, CDR2 FYNNEI. The CDR3 spans 16 residues. V shed 5 bases, J shed 9 bases, and the junction held 14 bases outside the gene matches. The CDR3: CASSPFGREGEGEQFF. In nucleotides, the CDR3 is TGTGCCAGCAGTCCCTTCGGGCGGGAGGGTGAGGGTGAGCAGTTCTTC.

V and J are TRBV11-2 and TRBJ2-2; the D gene is possibly TRBD2 (5 bases). Trimming pared 3 bases from V and 0 bases from J, leaving 11 bases between. Germline V gene sequence: CDR1 SGHAT, CDR2 FQNNGV. There are 16 residues in the CDR3. The CDR3 sequence: CASSLFSGTNTGELFF. The CDR3 nucleotides read TGTGCCAGCAGCTTGTTTTCGGGGACGAACACCGGGGAGCTGTTTTTT.

The rearrangement links TRBV18 to TRBJ2-3; TRBD1 aligns across 11 bases. Germline assignment: CDR1 KGHSH and CDR2 LQKENI. V gave up 3 bases and J gave up 1 base; unmatched junction bases: 3. CDR3 size: 16 residues. In DNA, the CDR3 is TGTGCCAGCTCACCTCGGGGACAGGGGGGCACAGATACGCAGTATTTT. Amino acid sequence: CASSPRGQGGTDTQYF.

This clone appeared a single time. This sequence joins TRBV6-5 and TRBJ1-1, with 7 positions matching TRBD1. Germline V gene lookup returns CDR1 MNHEY and CDR2 SVGAGI. The CDR3 extends over 12 amino acids. The V gene end was trimmed by 6 bases and the J gene end by 6 bases; junction bases not matched to a gene: 4. CDR3 coding DNA: TGTGCCAGCAGCACCGGGACAGCTGAAGCTTTCTTT. Its protein is CASSTGTAEAFF.

The V and J genes are TRBV5-1 and TRBJ2-5; 15 bases are a match to TRBD2. Germline CDR1 SGHRS, CDR2 YFSETQ. V lost 0 bases to trimming and J lost 3 bases; unmatched junction nucleotides: 6. The CDR3 spans 18 residues. CDR3 sequence: CASSLARTSGRDKETQYF. The CDR3 DNA reads TGCGCCAGCAGCTTGGCCCGGACTAGCGGGAGGGATAAAGAGACCCAGTACTTC. The variable domain in full, with the rest retrieved from reference TRBV5-1 and TRBJ2-5, is KAGVTQTPRYLIKTRGQQVTLSCSPISGHRSVSWYQQTPGQGLQFLFEYFSETQRNKGNFPGRFSGRQFSNSRSEMNVSTLELGDSALYLCASSLARTSGRDKETQYFGPGTRLLVL.